This TCR beta chain comes out of a study of breast tumors, draining lymph nodes, adjacent tissues. Points from the study as a whole: Compared with lymph nodes, tumors were less diverse; compared with nontumor tissue, more. Data only fit, rather than demonstrated, lymph node origin of most tumor T cells. The data were judged consistent with most tumor T cells coming from lymph node and expanding in tumor.

The lymph nodes were axillary draining lymph nodes from breast cancer patients. TCRdb called the multiplex PCR reads again in MiXCR, with one record for every CDR3 protein. The data show 130,000 or so distinct CDR3 sequences, around a third seen once. This clonotype occurred once. The antigen is undetermined. The sequence was obtained from a female donor with breast cancer. Some clones in this sample may be carry-over from other donors' samples. The sequenced sample was axillary lymph node tissue.

CDR3 protein: CASSPGTGLGNTEAFF. CDR3 DNA: TGTGCCAGCAGCCCGGGGACAGGGCTCGGGAACACTGAAGCTTTCTTT. The genes are TRBV7-3 and TRBJ1-1; 9 bases are a match to TRBD1. The CDR3 has 16 residues. Germline values: CDR1 SGHTA, CDR2 FQGTGA. The V and J ends lost 5 bases and 1 base, in that order; junction bases with no gene match: 8.